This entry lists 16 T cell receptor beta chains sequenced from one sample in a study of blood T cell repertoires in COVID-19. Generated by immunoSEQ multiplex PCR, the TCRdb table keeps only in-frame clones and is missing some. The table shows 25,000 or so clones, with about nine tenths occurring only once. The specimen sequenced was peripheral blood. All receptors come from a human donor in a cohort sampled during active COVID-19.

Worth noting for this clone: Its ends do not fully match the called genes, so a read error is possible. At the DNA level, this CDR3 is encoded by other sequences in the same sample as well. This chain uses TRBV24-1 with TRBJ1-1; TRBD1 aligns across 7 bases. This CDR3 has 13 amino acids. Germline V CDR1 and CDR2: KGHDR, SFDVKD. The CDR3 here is CATRGRGNTEAFF. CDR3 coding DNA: TGTGCCACTCGGGGCAGGGGGAACACTGAGGCTTTCTTT.

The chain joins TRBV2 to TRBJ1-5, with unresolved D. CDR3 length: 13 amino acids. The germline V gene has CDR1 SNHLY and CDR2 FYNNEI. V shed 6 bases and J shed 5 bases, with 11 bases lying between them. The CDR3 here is CASRDDGDQPQHF. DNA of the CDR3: TGTGCCAGCAGAGACGACGGAGATCAGCCCCAGCATTTT.

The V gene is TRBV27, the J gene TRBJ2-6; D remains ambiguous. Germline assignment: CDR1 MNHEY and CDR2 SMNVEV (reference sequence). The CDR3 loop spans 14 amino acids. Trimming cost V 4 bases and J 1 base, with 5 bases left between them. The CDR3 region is CASSSRSGANVLTF. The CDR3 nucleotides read TGTGCCAGCAGTTCGCGATCTGGGGCCAACGTCCTGACTTTC.

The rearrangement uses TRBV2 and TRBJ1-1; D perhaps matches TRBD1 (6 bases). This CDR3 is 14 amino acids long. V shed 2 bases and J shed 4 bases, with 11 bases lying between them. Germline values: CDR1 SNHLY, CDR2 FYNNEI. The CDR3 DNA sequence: TGTGCCAGCAGTGAAAACAGGGTCGCCACTGAAGCTTTCTTT. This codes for CASSENRVATEAFF.

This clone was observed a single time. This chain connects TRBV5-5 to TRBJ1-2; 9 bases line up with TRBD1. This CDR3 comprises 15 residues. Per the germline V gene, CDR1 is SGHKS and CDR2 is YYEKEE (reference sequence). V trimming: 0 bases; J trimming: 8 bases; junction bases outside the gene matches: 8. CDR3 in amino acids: CASSLEGGTGYGYTF. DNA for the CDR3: TGTGCCAGCAGCTTGGAGGGGGGGACAGGGTACGGCTACACCTTC.

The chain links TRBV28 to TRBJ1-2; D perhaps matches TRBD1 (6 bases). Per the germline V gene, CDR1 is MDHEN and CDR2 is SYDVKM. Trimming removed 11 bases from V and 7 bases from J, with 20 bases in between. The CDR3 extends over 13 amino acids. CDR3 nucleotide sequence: TGTGCCGGAGCCTCCAGGGGAAGGGGTGGCTACACCTTC. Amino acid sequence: CAGASRGRGGYTF.

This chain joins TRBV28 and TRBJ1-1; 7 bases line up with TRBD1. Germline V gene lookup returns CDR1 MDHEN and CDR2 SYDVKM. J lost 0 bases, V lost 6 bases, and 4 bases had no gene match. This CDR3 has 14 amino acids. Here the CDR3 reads CASRSGTVNTEAFF. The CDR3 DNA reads TGTGCCAGCAGGTCCGGGACAGTGAACACTGAAGCTTTCTTT.

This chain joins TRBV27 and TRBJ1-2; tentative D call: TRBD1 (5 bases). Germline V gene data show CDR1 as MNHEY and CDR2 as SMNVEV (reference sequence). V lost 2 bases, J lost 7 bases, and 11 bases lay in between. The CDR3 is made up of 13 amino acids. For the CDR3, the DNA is TGTGCCAGCAGTTTACAGGGCTCGTTTGGCTACACCTTC. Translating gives CASSLQGSFGYTF.

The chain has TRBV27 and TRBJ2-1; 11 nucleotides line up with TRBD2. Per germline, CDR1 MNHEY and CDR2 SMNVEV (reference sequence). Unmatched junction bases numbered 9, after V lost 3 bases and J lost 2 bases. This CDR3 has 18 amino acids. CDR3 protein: CASSFGSGGAGTYNEQFF. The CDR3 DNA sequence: TGTGCCAGCAGTTTCGGTAGCGGGGGGGCCGGAACCTACAATGAGCAGTTCTTC.

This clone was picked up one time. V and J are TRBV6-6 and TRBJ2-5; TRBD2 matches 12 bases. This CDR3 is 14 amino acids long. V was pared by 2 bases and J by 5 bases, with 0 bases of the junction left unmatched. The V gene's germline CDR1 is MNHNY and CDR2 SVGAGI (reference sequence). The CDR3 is CASSYTSGGETQYF. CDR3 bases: TGTGCCAGCAGTTACACTAGCGGGGGGGAGACCCAGTACTTC.

CDR3 DNA sequence: TGTGCCAGCAGCTTAGCCCAAGGGGTGGGCGAGCAGTACTTC. Amino acid sequence: CASSLAQGVGEQYF. The V gene is TRBV7-7, the J gene TRBJ2-7, with a possible D match to TRBD1 (5 bases). Per germline, CDR1 SSHAT and CDR2 FNYEAQ (reference sequence). The CDR3 totals 14 residues. The V gene lost 0 bases and the J gene lost 6 bases, with 12 bases spanning the gap.

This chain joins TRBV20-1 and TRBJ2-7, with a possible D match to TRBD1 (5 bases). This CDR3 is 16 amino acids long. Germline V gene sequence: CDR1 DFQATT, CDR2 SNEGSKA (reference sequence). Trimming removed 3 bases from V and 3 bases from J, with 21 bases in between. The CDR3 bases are TGCAGTGCTAGTTTATTTTTCGGTCAGGGTTACTACGAGCAGTACTTC. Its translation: CSASLFFGQGYYEQYF.

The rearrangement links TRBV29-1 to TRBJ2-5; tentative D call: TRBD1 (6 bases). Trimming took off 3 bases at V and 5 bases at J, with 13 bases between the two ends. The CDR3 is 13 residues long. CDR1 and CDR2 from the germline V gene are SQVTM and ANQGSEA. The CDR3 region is CSVERGHRETQYF. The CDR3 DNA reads TGCAGCGTTGAGAGGGGACACAGGGAGACCCAGTACTTC.

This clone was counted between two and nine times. The chain's CDR3 is CASRKQGLGSEKLFF. The CDR3 nucleotides are TGTGCCAGCCGGAAACAGGGTCTTGGGAGTGAAAAACTGTTTTTT. V and J are TRBV7-9 and TRBJ1-4, with a possible D match to TRBD1 (6 bases). This CDR3 region has 15 residues. V was cut by 8 bases and J by 7 bases, with 20 bases left in between. CDR1 and CDR2 from the germline V gene are SEHNR and FQNEAQ (reference sequence).

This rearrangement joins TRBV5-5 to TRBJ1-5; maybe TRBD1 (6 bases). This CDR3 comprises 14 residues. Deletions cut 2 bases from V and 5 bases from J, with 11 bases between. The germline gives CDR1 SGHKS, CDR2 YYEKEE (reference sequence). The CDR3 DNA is TGTGCCAGCAGCTTCACAGGGCCGGATCAGCCCCAGCATTTT. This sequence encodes CASSFTGPDQPQHF.

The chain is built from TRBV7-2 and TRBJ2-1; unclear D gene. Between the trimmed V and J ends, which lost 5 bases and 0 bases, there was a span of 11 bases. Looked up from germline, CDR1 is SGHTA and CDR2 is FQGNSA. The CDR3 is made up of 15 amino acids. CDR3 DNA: TGTGCCAGCAGCCTAGTCCTAGGCTCCTACAATGAGCAGTTCTTC. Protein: CASSLVLGSYNEQFF. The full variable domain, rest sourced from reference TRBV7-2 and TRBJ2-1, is GAGVSQSPSNKVTEKGKDVELRCDPISGHTALYWYRQSLGQGLEFLIYFQGNSAPDKSGLPSDRFSAERTGGSVSTLTIQRTQQEDSAVYLCASSLVLGSYNEQFFGPGTRLTVL.